The 15 T cell receptor beta chains below all came from one sample that was sequenced in a study of spatial heterogeneity in lung cancer. Whole-study findings and limits: How many expanded intratumoral alpha and beta TCRs were present tracked the tumor mutation count, which was a count of nonsynonymous mutations.

TCRdb processed the 5' RACE reads anew with MiXCR; each CDR3 protein has one entry. The sample lists more than 20,000 distinct CDR3 sequences, more than 15% occurring once. No antigen has been identified for these receptors. Time point given: sample taken at primary tumor resection. This specimen consisted of lung tumor tissue, obtained at surgery. The receptors were sampled from a female donor with early-stage non-small cell lung cancer.

A remark on this clonotype: A much larger clone differs by one base, so this may be a read error. The chain recombines TRBV19 with TRBJ2-3; D not certain. The CDR3 covers 13 residues. Looked up from germline, CDR1 is LNHDA and CDR2 is SQIVND (reference sequence). The CDR3 bases are TGTGCCAGTAATATAGATCCGACAGATACGCAGTATTTT. It encodes CASNIDPTDTQYF. Variable domain in full (rest from reference TRBV19 and TRBJ2-3): DGGITQSPKYLFRKEGQNVTLSCEQNLNHDAMYWYRQDPGQGLRLIYYSQIVNDFQKGDIAEGYSVSREKKESFPLTVTSAQKNPTAFYLCASNIDPTDTQYFGPGTRLTVL.

There are many counts of this clonotype. This chain joins TRBV12-3 or TRBV12-4 and TRBJ1-1; D not resolved. V gave up 3 bases and J gave up 2 bases, with 7 bases separating them. The length of the CDR3 is 13 residues. The CDR3 DNA reads as TGTGCCAGCAGTTTGGCGGTTAACACTGAAGCTTTCTTT. This sequence encodes CASSLAVNTEAFF.

This clonotype was recorded a few times. The gene calls are TRBV7-2 and TRBJ2-2; 9 nucleotides line up with TRBD1. The V and J ends lost 5 bases and 6 bases, in that order; junction bases with no gene match: 13. The CDR3 totals 17 residues. Germline CDR1 reads SGHTA; CDR2 reads FQGNSA. CDR3 in amino acids: CASSPRGQGLSAGELFF. In nucleotides, the CDR3 is TGTGCCAGCAGCCCGAGGGGACAGGGTCTTTCTGCCGGGGAGCTGTTTTTT.

The V and J genes are TRBV6-5 and TRBJ2-5; D might be TRBD1 (8 bases). CDR3 length: 18 residues. The germline gives CDR1 MNHEY, CDR2 SVGAGI. Trimming stripped 0 bases from V and 5 bases from J, with 22 bases between. The CDR3 DNA reads as TGTGCCAGCAGTTACTCCCCTCGACAGGGGAGGGATGGGGAGACCCAGTACTTC. It translates to CASSYSPRQGRDGETQYF.

The sample holds many counts of this clonotype. The CDR3 protein is CASSMTYNEQFF. The CDR3 DNA sequence: TGTGCCAGCAGTATGACCTACAATGAGCAGTTCTTC. This chain connects TRBV6-2 or TRBV6-3 to TRBJ2-1; D remains unclear. With 5 bases removed from V and 2 bases from J, the gap between germline ends came to 4 bases. The CDR3 loop spans 12 amino acids. The germline V gene has CDR1 MNHEY and CDR2 SVGEGT.

This clonotype occurred many times. The rearrangement links TRBV7-9 to TRBJ2-2, with D unclear. With 2 bases removed from V and 1 base from J, the gap between germline ends came to 5 bases. This CDR3 has 14 residues. Germline lookup yields CDR1 SEHNR and CDR2 FQNEAQ (reference sequence). The CDR3 DNA reads TGTGCCAGCAGCTTAAGTGGGAACACCGGGGAGCTGTTTTTT. Translated: CASSLSGNTGELFF.

V gene TRBV11-2 combines with J gene TRBJ2-5; no clear D gene. CDR1 SGHAT and CDR2 FQNNGV come from the germline V gene. This CDR3 contains 12 residues. V shed 4 bases and J shed 6 bases, with 9 bases lying between them. CDR3 amino acids: CASSSSVQTQYF. CDR3 DNA: TGTGCCAGCAGCTCGTCGGTCCAGACCCAGTACTTC.

At least ten counts were recorded for this clonotype. This chain links TRBV5-1 with TRBJ2-3; 7 nucleotides agree with TRBD2. Germline V gene lookup returns CDR1 SGHRS and CDR2 YFSETQ. V lost 2 bases to trimming and J lost 2 bases; unmatched junction nucleotides: 5. The CDR3 is made up of 15 amino acids. The CDR3 DNA reads TGCGCCAGCAGCTTAGCGGGACTGTTCACAGATACGCAGTATTTT. Translation: CASSLAGLFTDTQYF.

Here the CDR3 reads CASSTENIDTQYF. The CDR3 DNA follows: TGCGCCAGCAGCACAGAGAACATAGATACGCAGTATTTT. The chain carries TRBV5-1 and TRBJ2-3; D is uncertain. CDR3 size: 13 residues. Deletions cut 4 bases from V and 5 bases from J, with 11 bases between. In germline, CDR1 is SGHRS, CDR2 YFSETQ.

This clonotype has ten or more counts. V usage is TRBV20-1 and J usage is TRBJ2-2, with TRBD2 identical over 7 bases. V shed 5 bases and J 3 bases; nucleotides not matched to a gene: 6. This CDR3 region has 14 residues. CDR1 and CDR2 from the germline V gene are DFQATT and SNEGSKA (reference sequence). CDR3 DNA: TGCAGTGCTTGGGAGGGAGTCGACACCGGGGAGCTGTTTTTT. This encodes CSAWEGVDTGELFF.

This clonotype was found a few times. The gene calls are TRBV20-1 and TRBJ2-7; D is unclear. The ends were cut back, 5 bases at V and 4 bases at J, with 6 bases in the middle. Germline lookup yields CDR1 DFQATT and CDR2 SNEGSKA (reference sequence). The CDR3 extends over 10 amino acids. CDR3 sequence: CSAGPYEQYF. The CDR3 region has the DNA TGCAGTGCTGGCCCTTACGAGCAGTACTTC.

This clonotype was seen repeatedly, ten times or more. This chain links TRBV14 with TRBJ2-3, with D possibly matching TRBD1 (5 bases). The CDR3 runs to 13 residues. V was clipped by 1 base and J by 4 bases, with 6 bases between them. In germline, CDR1 is SGHDN, CDR2 FVKESK. The CDR3 coding sequence is TGTGCCAGCAGCCAAGGGGGCCCAGATACGCAGTATTTT. Its protein is CASSQGGPDTQYF.

The chain combines TRBV19 with TRBJ2-1; 10 bases map to TRBD2. In germline, CDR1 is LNHDA, CDR2 SQIVND (reference sequence). The CDR3 is made up of 15 amino acids. V gave up 3 bases and J gave up 3 bases; unmatched junction bases: 2. The DNA of the CDR3 is TGTGCCAGTAGTATCCCTAGCGGGGGCTACAATGAGCAGTTCTTC. Its translation: CASSIPSGGYNEQFF.

This clonotype was seen a few times. The chain uses TRBV11-3 and TRBJ2-7; 9 nucleotides agree with TRBD1. CDR1 and CDR2 from the germline V gene are SGHNT and YENEEA. The V and J ends lost 3 bases and 6 bases, in that order; junction bases with no gene match: 0. The CDR3 extends over 12 amino acids. This CDR3 is CASSLTGGEQYF. In nucleotides, the CDR3 is TGTGCCAGCAGCTTGACAGGGGGCGAGCAGTACTTC.

This clonotype was picked up many times. The chain carries TRBV28 and TRBJ2-1, with D unclear. Trimming left V 5 bases short and J 8 bases short, with 13 bases between. The germline V gene encodes CDR1 MDHEN and CDR2 SYDVKM. This CDR3 is built from 13 residues. In DNA form, the CDR3 reads TGTGCCAGCAGTACCAACAGCGCGGATGAGCAGTTCTTC. Translated, it gives CASSTNSADEQFF.